The 10 T cell receptor beta chains presented below share a single source sample, sequenced in a study of blood T cell repertoires in COVID-19. TCRdb's table, derived via immunoSEQ multiplex PCR, lists solely in-frame clones and lacks some. Among nearly 350,000 clones listed, under 95% were seen once. Sequencing was carried out using peripheral blood. These receptors were collected from a woman aged 18-29 years who had recovered from COVID-19.

This clone was recorded once. This chain uses TRBV4-3 with TRBJ2-1; TRBD2 agrees at 7 bases. The length of the CDR3 is 14 residues. Germline V gene sequence: CDR1 LGHNA, CDR2 YSLEER. The V segment lost 3 bases and the J segment 8 bases; nucleotides outside the gene matches: 7. The CDR3 DNA is TGCGCCAGCAGCCAGGAGACTAGCCGCGATGAGCAGTTCTTC. The encoded protein is CASSQETSRDEQFF.

The genes are TRBV29-1 and TRBJ2-1; 10 positions agree with TRBD2. V lost 2 bases to trimming and J lost 6 bases; unmatched junction nucleotides: 10. Germline V lookup: CDR1 SQVTM, CDR2 ANQGSEA. This CDR3 spans 16 amino acids. The CDR3 DNA is TGCAGCGTTGAACAATCCAGCGGGAGGGCCTTCAATGAGCAGTTCTTC. Amino acids: CSVEQSSGRAFNEQFF.

The chain has TRBV6-1 and TRBJ2-5; D remains ambiguous. The CDR3 has 13 residues. The germline V and J ends were trimmed by 2 bases and 6 bases, with 10 bases remaining between them. Germline values: CDR1 MNHNS, CDR2 SASEGT. The CDR3 DNA is TGTGCCAGCAGTGAATGGAGAACGAAGACCCAGTACTTC. Translated: CASSEWRTKTQYF.

The gene calls are TRBV11-2 and TRBJ2-1, with 7 bases that match TRBD2. Per germline, CDR1 SGHAT and CDR2 FQNNGV. The V and J ends lost 1 base and 1 base, in that order; junction bases with no gene match: 4. CDR3 size: 16 residues. The CDR3 is CASSLVGGGSYNEQFF. The CDR3 DNA is TGTGCCAGCAGCTTAGTGGGGGGAGGGTCCTACAATGAGCAGTTCTTC.

As regards this clone: Its ends do not fully match the called genes, so a read error is possible. The chain couples TRBV9 to TRBJ1-4; possible D gene TRBD1, 6 bases. Germline V gene data show CDR1 as SGDLS and CDR2 as YYNGEE. The CDR3 loop spans 12 amino acids. The CDR3 region has the DNA TGTGCCAGCAGCGCGCCCGGTGGGGGGGCGGTTTTT. It translates to CASSAPGGGAVF.

This chain uses TRBV6-5 with TRBJ1-2; D call uncertain. The CDR3 spans 13 residues. CDR1 is MNHEY and CDR2 is SVGAGI in the germline V gene. Trimming cost V 7 bases and J 4 bases, with 13 bases left between them. In DNA, the CDR3 is TGTGCCAGCACCCCAGAGAGGGCCTATGGCTACACCTTC. The encoded protein is CASTPERAYGYTF.

V gene TRBV5-4 combines with J gene TRBJ2-5; 8 bases line up with TRBD2. Germline assignment: CDR1 SGHNT and CDR2 YYREEE (reference sequence). The CDR3 contains 15 residues. V was pared by 3 bases and J by 5 bases, with 9 bases of the junction left unmatched. The CDR3, as DNA: TGTGCCAGCAGCTCCGGAAGCGGGAGTAGGGAGACCCAGTACTTC. Its translation is CASSSGSGSRETQYF.

This chain connects TRBV6-5 to TRBJ2-2, with a possible D match to TRBD2 (6 bases). CDR1 is MNHEY and CDR2 is SVGAGI in the germline V gene. The CDR3 sequence is 14 residues long. The germline V and J ends were trimmed by 6 bases and 7 bases, with 15 bases remaining between them. CDR3 in amino acids: CASSLDYNDGELFF. As DNA, the CDR3 is TGTGCCAGCAGCTTGGACTACAATGACGGGGAGCTGTTTTTT.

The chain uses TRBV11-3 and TRBJ1-6; possible D gene TRBD1, 5 bases. Germline V CDR1 and CDR2: SGHNT, YENEEA. The V and J ends lost 0 bases and 10 bases respectively, with 10 bases between them. The CDR3 is 14 amino acids. This chain's CDR3 is CASSLEGEWSPLHF. In DNA, the CDR3 is TGTGCCAGCAGCTTAGAAGGGGAATGGTCACCCCTCCACTTT.

DNA of the CDR3: TGTGCCAGCAGCTCTGTGGAGCTTGAAGCTTTCTTT. This gives the protein CASSSVELEAFF. This chain connects TRBV11-3 to TRBJ1-1; D not certain. V was pared by 4 bases and J by 7 bases, with 10 bases between. The CDR3 loop spans 12 amino acids. Germline V lookup: CDR1 SGHNT, CDR2 YENEEA.